This T cell receptor beta chain was captured in a study of shared clonotypes between healthy human individuals (dated by TCRdb to between 2020 and 2021). At the level of the whole study: A few men and a couple of women, aged 18 to 49 years, made up the cohort. For each donor, CD4 naive and CD4 memory were each run on three plates, CD8 naive on two plates, and CD8 memory on one plate. Between about 0.85 and 10 billion PBMCs per donor were obtained by leukapheresis. To increase sequencing depth and limit assay-specific biases, different laboratories used diverse techniques to prepare libraries and sequence TCR repertoires. Blood TCR repertoires of four to six healthy adults were deeply sequenced to estimate repertoire size and the extent of clonotype sharing between individuals. Broad study findings and their caveats: Sampling was limited to blood, and TCR repertoires in tissue likely differ from TCR repertoires in blood. Because the study included only a small number of donors, the genetic and exposure-history diversity represented was limited. Clonotypes shared by all four sorted-subset donors showed higher generation probabilities than non-shared clonotypes. Across four donors, approximately 5% of naive CD4, approximately 3.6% of naive CD8, 2% to 2.5% of memory CD4, and approximately 0.4% of memory CD8 clonotypes were shared. Incomplete sequencing was indicated by rarefaction of sorted-subset datasets, despite the large sequencing depth. Estimated clonotype richness was generally larger for naive than for memory subsets. Pairwise subsampling led to the expectation that sequencing depth would affect the degree of clonotype sharing among donors.

TCR CDR3 regions were amplified from genomic DNA by multiplex PCR using the deep immunoSEQ assay. For each cell subset, the extracted genomic DNA was distributed evenly across all wells of several immunoSEQ 96-well plates, and each plate served as one replicate. For sorted subsets, around 200 ng genomic DNA, equal to some 28,000 T cell genomes, was loaded into each replicate PCR. Purified libraries were quantified with a Qubit 3.0 fluorometer, sized on a Bioanalyzer 2100, and re-quantified with the KAPA Library Quantification kit. Every immunoSEQ 96-well plate was sequenced on a dedicated single-read 150-cycle Illumina NextSeq 550 flow cell. In the source study's methods: Because the immunoSEQ output held only junctional sequences and lacked quality scores, the filtering could not match the filtering applied to full-length reads. Sequences were annotated with PyIR, a Python wrapper for IgBLAST v1.9, using IMGT germline references to assign V/J genes and CDR3. Reads were removed for weak V/J assignments (E-value above 1e-6), missing CDR3, stop codons, out-of-frame junctions, or ambiguous translated residues. V3J clonotypes were defined as sequences sharing the same inferred V gene, J gene, and CDR3 amino acid sequence. To compute the percentage overlap between repertoires, the number of shared unique clonotypes was divided by the size of the smaller repertoire. Richness of each repertoire was evaluated using RTK rarefaction, the Chao1 estimator, and Recon v2.1 estimates of unobserved clonotypes. For all TCRbeta clonotypes obtained by the gDNA method from a few donors, generation probabilities were computed with OLGA. TCRdb provides this immuneACCESS table in a form limited to in-frame rearrangements. Some clones are lacking; in checked studies, under half of them reflect an unresolved V gene, and why the rest are absent is not known. V, J and clone size reflect that table, while D and trimming were determined from the DNA. This sample is represented by about 2,500,000 clones; approximately 90% of them were singletons. Together, the top ten hold 0.13% to 0.15% of the sample.

On this clone: The target of this receptor is not known. The sample holds no much larger clone one base away, and base qualities are not on file.

The donors were healthy, HIV-negative adults with no recently reported acute infections or vaccinations. All donors were Caucasian adults living in Nashville, Tennessee, USA. CD4+ T cells were enriched through magnetic negative selection, after which naive cells were positively selected on CD45RA and the remaining negative fraction served as the memory subset. Blood was obtained by leukapheresis, after which PBMCs were separated by Ficoll-Histopaque density gradient centrifugation and cryopreserved in liquid nitrogen vapor phase. Analytical flow cytometry was used to check the purity and quantity of every magnetically sorted T cell population. From each sorted fraction, genomic DNA was isolated and quantified by UV absorbance on a Nanodrop 2000c. Sequences ENHRY (CDR1) and SYGVKD (CDR2) are obtained from the germline V gene. V is reduced by 3 bases and J by 5 bases, leaving a spacing of 11 bases between them. Counted from cysteine to phenylalanine, this CDR3 has 14 amino acids. The kept DNA is CDR3 alone, 42 bases in frame from the first base.

In this chain, TRBV10-3 is recombined with TRBJ1-5; too little of a D gene remains to name it. The sequencing input was naive CD4+ T cells sorted from blood. The cell subset or site label on this specimen signifies: CD45RA+ positively selected. The source of this sequence is a man between 18 and 29 years old in good health. This receptor has the CDR3 CAISELGLDQPQHF. The base sequence is TGTGCCATCAGTGAATTAGGGTTGGATCAGCCCCAGCATTTT.